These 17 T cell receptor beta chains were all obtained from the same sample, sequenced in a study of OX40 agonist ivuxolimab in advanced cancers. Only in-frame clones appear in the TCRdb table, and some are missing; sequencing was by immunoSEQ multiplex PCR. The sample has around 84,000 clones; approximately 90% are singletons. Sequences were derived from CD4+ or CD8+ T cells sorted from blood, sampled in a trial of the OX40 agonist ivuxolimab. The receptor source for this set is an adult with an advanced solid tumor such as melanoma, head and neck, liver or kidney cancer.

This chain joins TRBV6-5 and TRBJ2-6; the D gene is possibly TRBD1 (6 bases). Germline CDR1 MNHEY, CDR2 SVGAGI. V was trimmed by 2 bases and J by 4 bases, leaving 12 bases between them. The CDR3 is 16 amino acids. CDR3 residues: CASSYQGFSGANVLTF. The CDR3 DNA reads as TGTGCCAGCAGTTACCAGGGGTTTTCCGGGGCCAACGTCCTGACTTTC.

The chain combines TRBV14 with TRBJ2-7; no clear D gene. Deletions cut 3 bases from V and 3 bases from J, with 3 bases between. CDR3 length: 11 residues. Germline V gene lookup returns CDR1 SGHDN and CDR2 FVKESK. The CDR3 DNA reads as TGTGCCAGCAGCCAGGACTACGAGCAGTACTTC. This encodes CASSQDYEQYF.

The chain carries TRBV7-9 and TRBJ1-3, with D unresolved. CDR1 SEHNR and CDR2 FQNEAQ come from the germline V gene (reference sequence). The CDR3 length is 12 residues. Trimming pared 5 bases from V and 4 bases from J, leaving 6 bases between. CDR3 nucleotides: TGTGCCAGCAGCCCCATGGGAAACACCATATATTTT. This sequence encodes CASSPMGNTIYF.

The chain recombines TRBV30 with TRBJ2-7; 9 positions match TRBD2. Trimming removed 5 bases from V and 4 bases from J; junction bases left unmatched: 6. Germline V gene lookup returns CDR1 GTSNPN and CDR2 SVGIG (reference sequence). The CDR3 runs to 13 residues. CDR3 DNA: TGTGCCTGGGACAGCGGGAGGCAGTACGAGCAGTACTTC. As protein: CAWDSGRQYEQYF.

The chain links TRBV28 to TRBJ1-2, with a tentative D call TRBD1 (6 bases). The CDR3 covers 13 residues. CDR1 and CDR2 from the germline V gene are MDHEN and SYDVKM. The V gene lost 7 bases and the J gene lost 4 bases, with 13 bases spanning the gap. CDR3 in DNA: TGTGCCAGCAATTTGGACAGAGTCTATGGCTACACCTTC. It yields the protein CASNLDRVYGYTF.

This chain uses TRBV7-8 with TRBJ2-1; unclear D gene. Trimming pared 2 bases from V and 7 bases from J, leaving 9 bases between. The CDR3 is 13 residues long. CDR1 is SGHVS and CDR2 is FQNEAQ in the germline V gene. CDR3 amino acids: CASSLTWKNEQFF. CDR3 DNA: TGTGCCAGCAGCTTAACATGGAAAAATGAGCAGTTCTTC.

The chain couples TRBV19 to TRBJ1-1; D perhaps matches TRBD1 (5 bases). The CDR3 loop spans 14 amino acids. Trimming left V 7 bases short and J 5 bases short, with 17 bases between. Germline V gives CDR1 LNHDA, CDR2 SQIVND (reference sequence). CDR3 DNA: TGTGCCAGTAAAGACAGCGGGGTTGGGACTGAAGCTTTCTTT. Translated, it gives CASKDSGVGTEAFF.

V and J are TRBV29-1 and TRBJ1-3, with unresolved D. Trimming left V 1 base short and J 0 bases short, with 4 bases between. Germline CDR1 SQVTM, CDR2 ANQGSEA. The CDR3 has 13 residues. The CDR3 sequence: CSVEGSSGNTIYF. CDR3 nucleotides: TGCAGCGTTGAAGGGAGCTCTGGAAACACCATATATTTT.

The CDR3: CASSQAGQGIWNIQYF. CDR3 sequence (DNA): TGCGCCAGCAGCCAAGCGGGACAGGGGATCTGGAACATTCAGTACTTC. The rearrangement links TRBV5-1 to TRBJ2-4, with 10 bases fitting TRBD1. The CDR3 length is 16 residues. Trimming took 4 bases from V and 7 from J; bases not matched to a gene: 11. Germline V lookup: CDR1 SGHRS, CDR2 YFSETQ.

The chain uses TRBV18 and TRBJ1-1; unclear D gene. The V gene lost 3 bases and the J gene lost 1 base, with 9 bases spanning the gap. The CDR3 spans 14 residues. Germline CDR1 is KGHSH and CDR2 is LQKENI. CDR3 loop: CASSPSTANTEAFF. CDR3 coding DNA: TGTGCCAGCTCACCTTCTACAGCGAACACTGAAGCTTTCTTT.

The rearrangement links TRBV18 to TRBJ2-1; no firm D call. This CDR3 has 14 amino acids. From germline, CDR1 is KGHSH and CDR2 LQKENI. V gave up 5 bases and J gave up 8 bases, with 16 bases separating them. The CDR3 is CASSTTILAYEQFF. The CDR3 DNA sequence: TGTGCCAGCTCAACCACGATCCTCGCTTATGAGCAGTTCTTC. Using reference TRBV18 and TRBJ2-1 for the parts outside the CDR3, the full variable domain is NAGVMQNPRHLVRRRGQEARLRCSPMKGHSHVYWYRQLPEEGLKFMVYLQKENIIDESGMPKERFSAEFPKEGPSILRIQQVVRGDSAAYFCASSTTILAYEQFFGPGTRLTVL.

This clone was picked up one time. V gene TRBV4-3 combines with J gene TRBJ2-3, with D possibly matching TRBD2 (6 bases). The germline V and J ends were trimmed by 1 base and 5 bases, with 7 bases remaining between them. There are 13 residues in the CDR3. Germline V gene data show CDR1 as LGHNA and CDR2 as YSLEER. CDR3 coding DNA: TGCGCCAGCAGCCAAGCGGAGGGAGATACGCAGTATTTT. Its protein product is CASSQAEGDTQYF.

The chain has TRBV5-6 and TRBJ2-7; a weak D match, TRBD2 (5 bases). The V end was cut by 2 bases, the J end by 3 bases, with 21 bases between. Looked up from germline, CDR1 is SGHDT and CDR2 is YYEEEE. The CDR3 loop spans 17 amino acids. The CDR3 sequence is CASSLTLRDYGNYEQYF. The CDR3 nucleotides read TGTGCCAGCAGCTTAACGCTCCGGGATTATGGGAACTACGAGCAGTACTTC. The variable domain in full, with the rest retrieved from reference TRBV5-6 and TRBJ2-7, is DAGVTQSPTHLIKTRGQQVTLRCSPKSGHDTVSWYQQALGQGPQFIFQYYEEEERQRGNFPDRFSGHQFPNYSSELNVNALLLGDSALYLCASSLTLRDYGNYEQYFGPGTRLTVT.

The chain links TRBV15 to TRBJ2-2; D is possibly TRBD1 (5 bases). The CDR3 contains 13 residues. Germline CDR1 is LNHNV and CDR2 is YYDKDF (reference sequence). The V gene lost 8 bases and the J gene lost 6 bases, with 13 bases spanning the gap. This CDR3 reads CATSARGAGELFF. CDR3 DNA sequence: TGTGCCACCTCCGCTAGGGGCGCCGGGGAGCTGTTTTTT.

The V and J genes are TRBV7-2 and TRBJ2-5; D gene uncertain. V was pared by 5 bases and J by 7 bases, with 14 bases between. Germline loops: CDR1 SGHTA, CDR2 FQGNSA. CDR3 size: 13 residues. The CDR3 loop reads CASSPRALGTQYF. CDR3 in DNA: TGTGCCAGCAGCCCTAGGGCTCTTGGGACCCAGTACTTC.

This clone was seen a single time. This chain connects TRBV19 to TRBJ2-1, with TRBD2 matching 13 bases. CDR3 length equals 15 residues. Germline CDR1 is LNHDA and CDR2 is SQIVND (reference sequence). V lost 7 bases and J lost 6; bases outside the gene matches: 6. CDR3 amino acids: CASKTTSGRGNEQFF. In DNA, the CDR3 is TGTGCCAGTAAGACCACTAGCGGGAGGGGCAATGAGCAGTTCTTC.

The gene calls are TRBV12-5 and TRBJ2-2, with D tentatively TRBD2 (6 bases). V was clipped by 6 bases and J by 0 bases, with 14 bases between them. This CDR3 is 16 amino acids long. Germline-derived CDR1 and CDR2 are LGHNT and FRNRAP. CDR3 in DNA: TGTGCTAGTGGCGTAGGACGGACTACGAACACCGGGGAGCTGTTTTTT. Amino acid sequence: CASGVGRTTNTGELFF. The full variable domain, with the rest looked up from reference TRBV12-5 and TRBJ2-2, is DARVTQTPRHKVTEMGQEVTMRCQPILGHNTVFWYRQTMMQGLELLAYFRNRAPLDDSGMPKDRFSAEMPDATLATLKIQPSEPRDSAVYFCASGVGRTTNTGELFFGEGSRLTVL.